The present T cell receptor beta chain was sequenced within a study of blood T cell repertoires in COVID-19. On the study more broadly: The United States, Italy and Spain supplied acute and convalescent COVID-19 samples. T cells, B-cell-depleted T cells, or PBMCs supplied cDNA or gDNA.

This clone occurred once. In the authors' workflow: How many nucleated cells were present was estimated from reference gene primer amplification. Using immunoSEQ multiplex PCR, the repertoire was profiled, and TCRdb retains in-frame clones only, with some absent. The D gene and trimming were derived from the DNA, and the V and J assignments and clone size from that table. Counted here are 200,000 or so clones, roughly 85% occurring once; the ten biggest clones make up under 5.5%. V lost 2 bases to trimming and J lost 3 bases; unmatched junction nucleotides: 8. Germline V lookup: CDR1 SGHDT, CDR2 YYEEEE. The CDR3 is 16 amino acids.

Input material: peripheral blood. The clonotype comes from a woman in her twenties or thirties with acute or convalescent COVID-19. This chain joins TRBV5-6 and TRBJ1-3; 7 bases map to TRBD1. Here the CDR3 reads CASSFRTGEGGNTIYF. CDR3 bases: TGTGCCAGCAGCTTCCGGACAGGAGAGGGTGGAAACACCATATATTTT.